These 19 T cell receptor beta chains were all obtained from the same sample, sequenced in a study of radiation and T cells in renal cell carcinoma. Assay used: immunoSEQ multiplex PCR; TCRdb lists only in-frame clones, some missing. The table records about 130,000 clones, approximately 78% of them present only once. As for time point: baseline pretreatment blood. Treatment indicated: 15 Gy SBRT to primary tumor, nephrectomy 4 weeks later. Sequencing used blood, obtained from a patient whose treatment included radiotherapy and nephrectomy. These receptors originate from a woman in her sixties with renal cell carcinoma.

The gene calls are TRBV10-3 and TRBJ1-3; D not certain. Trimming pared 6 bases from V and 0 bases from J, leaving 9 bases between. The length of the CDR3 is 14 residues. The germline gives CDR1 ENHRY, CDR2 SYGVKD. The DNA for the CDR3 is TGTGCCATCAGACCAGGAGACTCTGGAAACACCATATATTTT. It is translated as CAIRPGDSGNTIYF.

This chain links TRBV2 with TRBJ2-1, with a possible D match to TRBD1 (5 bases). CDR1 and CDR2 from the germline V gene are SNHLY and FYNNEI. Between the trimmed V and J ends, which lost 4 bases and 4 bases, there was a span of 14 bases. This CDR3 has 15 residues. CDR3 loop: CASSGADKGYNEQFF. In nucleotides, the CDR3 is TGTGCCAGCAGTGGGGCAGATAAGGGGTACAATGAGCAGTTCTTC.

This chain uses TRBV18 with TRBJ1-5, with D unresolved. The CDR3 runs 14 residues. Germline-derived CDR1 and CDR2 are KGHSH and LQKENI. The V gene lost 3 bases and the J gene lost 7 bases, with 13 bases spanning the gap. CDR3 region: CASSPLRAGQPQHF. In nucleotides, the CDR3 is TGTGCCAGCTCACCCCTAAGGGCGGGGCAGCCCCAGCATTTT.

This clone is a singleton in its sample. This chain joins TRBV19 and TRBJ2-2; 8 nucleotides align to TRBD2. CDR3 length: 16 amino acids. Germline V CDR1 and CDR2: LNHDA, SQIVND (reference sequence). V dropped 3 bases and J dropped 4; count of bases not matched to a gene: 7. CDR3 nucleotides: TGTGCCAGTAGTATCACCAGCGGGAGTGGCACCGGGGAGCTGTTTTTT. This encodes CASSITSGSGTGELFF.

The chain is built from TRBV2 and TRBJ1-6, with D perhaps matching TRBD1 (6 bases). The germline gives CDR1 SNHLY, CDR2 FYNNEI. The CDR3 is 15 amino acids. V lost 7 bases and J 6 bases, leaving 16 bases between the germline ends. The CDR3 here is CASTLQGGFNSPLHF. As DNA, the CDR3 is TGTGCCAGCACCTTACAGGGTGGATTTAATTCACCCCTCCACTTT.

The gene calls are TRBV5-4 and TRBJ2-7, with D possibly being TRBD1 (5 bases). CDR3 length: 16 residues. Germline V gene data show CDR1 as SGHNT and CDR2 as YYREEE (reference sequence). With 2 bases removed from V and 0 bases from J, the gap between germline ends came to 15 bases. CDR3 residues: CASSFSWTTSSYEQYF. The CDR3 DNA reads TGTGCCAGCAGCTTCTCCTGGACAACGAGCTCCTACGAGCAGTACTTC.

The chain joins TRBV7-8 to TRBJ1-1; TRBD1 agrees at 7 bases. From germline, CDR1 is SGHVS and CDR2 FQNEAQ. This CDR3 has 12 amino acids. The trim removed 8 bases at V and 6 bases at J, leaving 6 bases unmatched. The DNA for the CDR3 is TGTGCCAGCGAGGGGACAGAGGCTGAAGCTTTCTTT. As protein: CASEGTEAEAFF.

This clone occurred once. CDR3 in amino acids: CASTLDRGPKTQYF. The CDR3, as DNA: TGTGCCAGCACCCTAGACAGGGGGCCTAAGACCCAGTACTTC. J is TRBJ2-5 and V is TRBV27, with 10 bases that match TRBD1. V lost 7 bases and J lost 6; bases outside the gene matches: 8. CDR1 MNHEY and CDR2 SMNVEV come from the germline V gene (reference sequence). The CDR3 contains 14 residues.

The chain employs TRBV18 and TRBJ2-7; a weak D match, TRBD2 (7 bases). The germline gives CDR1 KGHSH, CDR2 LQKENI. The CDR3 spans 12 residues. V shed 8 bases and J shed 2 bases, with 10 bases lying between them. DNA for the CDR3: TGTGCCAGCCGGGGGGCCGCCTACGAGCAGTACTTC. Translated, it gives CASRGAAYEQYF.

This clone was observed a single time. V gene TRBV19 combines with J gene TRBJ1-1; no reliable D call. This CDR3 has 13 residues. Trimming took off 9 bases at V and 2 bases at J, with 13 bases between the two ends. Germline values: CDR1 LNHDA, CDR2 SQIVND (reference sequence). CDR3 amino acids: CASGREGNTEAFF. The DNA of the CDR3 is TGTGCCAGCGGGAGGGAGGGAAACACTGAAGCTTTCTTT. Combining the CDR3 with reference TRBV19 and TRBJ1-1 gives the whole variable domain DGGITQSPKYLFRKEGQNVTLSCEQNLNHDAMYWYRQDPGQGLRLIYYSQIVNDFQKGDIAEGYSVSREKKESFPLTVTSAQKNPTAFYLCASGREGNTEAFFGQGTRLTVV.

The genes are TRBV7-6 and TRBJ2-7, with TRBD2 identical over 7 bases. V trimming: 1 base; J trimming: 0 bases; junction bases outside the gene matches: 3. Germline V lookup: CDR1 SGHVS, CDR2 FNYEAQ. This CDR3 is built from 15 residues. In DNA form, the CDR3 reads TGTGCCAGCAGCTTAGAAGCGGGGAGCTCCTACGAGCAGTACTTC. The encoded protein is CASSLEAGSSYEQYF. Combining the CDR3 with reference TRBV7-6 and TRBJ2-7 gives the whole variable domain GAGVSQSPRYKVTKRGQDVALRCDPISGHVSLYWYRQALGQGPEFLTYFNYEAQQDKSGLPNDRFSAERPEGSISTLTIQRTEQRDSAMYRCASSLEAGSSYEQYFGPGTRLTVT.

The genes are TRBV6-5 and TRBJ1-2; D gene unclear. This CDR3 is built from 14 residues. The ends were cut back, 6 bases at V and 4 bases at J, with 15 bases in the middle. Germline CDR1 and CDR2: MNHEY and SVGAGI. The CDR3 region is CASSYNTAGYGYTF. The CDR3 DNA sequence: TGTGCCAGCAGCTACAACACAGCGGGCTATGGCTACACCTTC.

This chain links TRBV7-9 with TRBJ2-2, with TRBD1 identical over 7 bases. CDR3 length: 15 residues. Germline CDR1 is SEHNR and CDR2 is FQNEAQ (reference sequence). The junction had 8 bases not matched to a gene; V was cut back by 5 bases and J by 5 bases. For the CDR3, the DNA is TGTGCCAGCAGCCGTGACAGGGTTGGGACCGGGGAGCTGTTTTTT. It yields the protein CASSRDRVGTGELFF.

This clone was recorded a few times. The chain couples TRBV4-2 to TRBJ1-1; D uncertain. The CDR3 sequence is 14 residues long. The V end was cut by 2 bases, the J end by 1 base, with 8 bases between. Germline CDR1 is LGHNA and CDR2 is YNFKEQ. The CDR3 DNA reads TGTGCCAGCAGCCAATATCTCGAGAACACTGAAGCTTTCTTT. It is translated as CASSQYLENTEAFF.

This chain joins TRBV6-1 and TRBJ1-5, with D perhaps TRBD1 (5 bases). Trimming removed 2 bases from V and 2 bases from J, with 13 bases in between. Germline lookup yields CDR1 MNHNS and CDR2 SASEGT. CDR3 length: 16 amino acids. The CDR3 loop is CASSETRGRGNQPQHF. The CDR3 DNA reads TGTGCCAGCAGTGAAACGAGGGGTCGGGGCAATCAGCCCCAGCATTTT.

The V call is TRBV6-5, the J call TRBJ2-5; D is possibly TRBD2 (5 bases). The DNA end is more similar to TRBJ2-7, so the J call may be wrong. CDR3 length equals 13 residues. CDR1 is MNHEY and CDR2 is SVGAGI in the germline V gene. The CDR3 here is CASSYSGRYEQYF. CDR3 DNA: TGTGCCAGCAGTTACTCGGGGAGATACGAGCAGTACTTC.

This clone has a handful of counts. V usage is TRBV5-1 and J usage is TRBJ1-5; D gene unclear. Germline assignment: CDR1 SGHRS and CDR2 YFSETQ. The V gene lost 0 bases and the J gene lost 1 base, with 5 bases spanning the gap. The CDR3 extends over 14 amino acids. The CDR3 nucleotides read TGCGCCAGCAGCTTGGCCGGCAGCAATCAGCCCCAGCATTTT. This sequence encodes CASSLAGSNQPQHF.

V and J are TRBV7-9 and TRBJ1-1; D gene ambiguous. Trimming pared 11 bases from V and 0 bases from J, leaving 22 bases between. The CDR3 spans 16 residues. The germline V gene has CDR1 SEHNR and CDR2 FQNEAQ (reference sequence). This chain's CDR3 is CAPGRSRLGVNTEAFF. CDR3 sequence (DNA): TGTGCCCCCGGGCGGTCCCGATTAGGAGTGAACACTGAAGCTTTCTTT. The full variable domain, in which reference TRBV7-9 and TRBJ1-1 provide the parts outside the CDR3, is DTGVSQNPRHKITKRGQNVTFRCDPISEHNRLYWYRQTLGQGPEFLTYFQNEAQLEKSRLLSDRFSAERPKGSFSTLEIQRTEQGDSAMYLCAPGRSRLGVNTEAFFGQGTRLTVV.

The rearrangement links TRBV19 to TRBJ1-1, with TRBD1 as a possible D gene (6 bases). The germline gives CDR1 LNHDA, CDR2 SQIVND (reference sequence). Trimming removed 1 base at V and 12 bases at J, with 18 bases between. The CDR3 is 14 amino acids. The CDR3 DNA is TGTGCCAGTAGTATAGGGGGGCCGACCCATGTGACTTTCTTT. Translating it yields CASSIGGPTHVTFF.